The 19 T cell receptor beta chains below all came from one sample that was sequenced in a study of blood T cell repertoires in COVID-19. Repertoires were generated with immunoSEQ multiplex PCR, while TCRdb's copy carries only in-frame clones and drops some. The table includes about 280,000 clones, roughly 87% detected once. The sample taken for sequencing was peripheral blood. The receptors here all came from a woman in her fifties or sixties who had recovered from COVID-19.

The chain employs TRBV3-1 (or the pseudogene TRBV3-2) and TRBJ1-6; the match to TRBD1 covers 9 bases. With V trimmed by 4 bases and J by 7 bases, 5 bases remained unmatched. Germline V gives CDR1 LGHDT, CDR2 YNNKEL (reference sequence). CDR3 length equals 15 residues. The CDR3 is CASSLLGTGNSPLHF. Here the CDR3 DNA reads TGTGCCAGCAGCCTACTAGGGACAGGGAATTCACCCCTCCACTTT.

This chain links TRBV6-6 with TRBJ2-4; 13 positions match TRBD2. V lost 5 bases to trimming and J lost 1 base; unmatched junction nucleotides: 8. The CDR3 spans 18 residues. Germline V lookup: CDR1 MNHNY, CDR2 SVGAGI (reference sequence). CDR3 in amino acids: CASSRTSGGALAKNIQYF. The CDR3 nucleotides are TGTGCCAGCAGTCGGACTAGCGGGGGAGCCTTGGCCAAAAACATTCAGTACTTC.

The rearrangement links TRBV7-2 to TRBJ1-1; TRBD1 aligns across 9 bases. V shed 4 bases and J 11 bases; nucleotides not matched to a gene: 11. CDR1 SGHTA and CDR2 FQGNSA come from the germline V gene. This CDR3 contains 14 residues. CDR3 in DNA: TGTGCCAGCAGCTATTATGAAACAGGGGGCTCGGCTTTCTTT. Protein: CASSYYETGGSAFF.

The chain uses TRBV29-1 and TRBJ2-1, with 9 bases identical to TRBD1. The V segment lost 5 bases and the J segment 4 bases; nucleotides outside the gene matches: 9. This CDR3 has 15 amino acids. Germline assignment: CDR1 SQVTM and CDR2 ANQGSEA. CDR3 in amino acids: CSVKSTGTGYNEQFF. Written as DNA, the CDR3 is TGCAGCGTTAAATCCACCGGGACAGGGTACAATGAGCAGTTCTTC.

V is TRBV5-1 and J is TRBJ2-7; 7 bases line up with TRBD1. With V trimmed by 0 bases and J by 5 bases, 5 bases remained unmatched. CDR3 length: 14 amino acids. Germline lookup yields CDR1 SGHRS and CDR2 YFSETQ. The DNA of the CDR3 is TGCGCCAGCAGCTTGGACAGGGGATTTGACGAGCAGTACTTC. It encodes CASSLDRGFDEQYF.

This clone came up a few times. The chain has TRBV30 and TRBJ1-2; D remains unclear. Germline loops: CDR1 GTSNPN, CDR2 SVGIG (reference sequence). The CDR3 length is 13 residues. The CDR3, as DNA: TGTGCGTTAGAATCCGAGGGCAACTATGGCTACACCTTC. Translating gives CALESEGNYGYTF.

V and J are TRBV4-3 and TRBJ1-4, with 9 bases aligning to TRBD1. Per the germline V gene, CDR1 is LGHNA and CDR2 is YSLEER. The length of the CDR3 is 16 residues. J was trimmed by 8 bases and V by 1 base; bases with no gene match: 8. The CDR3 DNA reads as TGCGCCAGCAGCCAAGGCGGGACAGGGTCGGGGGAAAAACTGTTTTTT. Translation: CASSQGGTGSGEKLFF.

The DNA of the CDR3 is TGCGCCAGCAGCTTCCTAGGGGCCACCCAAGAGACCCAGTACTTC. It translates to CASSFLGATQETQYF. The chain uses TRBV5-1 and TRBJ2-5; D is perhaps TRBD1 (5 bases). In germline, CDR1 is SGHRS, CDR2 YFSETQ. Trimming took off 2 bases at V and 1 base at J, with 12 bases between the two ends. This CDR3 comprises 15 residues.

The rearrangement uses TRBV5-1 and TRBJ1-5, with a possible D match to TRBD1 (6 bases). The CDR3 covers 15 residues. Germline lookup yields CDR1 SGHRS and CDR2 YFSETQ. The V end was cut by 4 bases, the J end by 0 bases, with 11 bases between. CDR3 residues: CASSETGYSNQPQHF. In DNA, the CDR3 is TGCGCCAGCAGCGAGACAGGTTATAGCAATCAGCCCCAGCATTTT.

The chain is built from TRBV9 and TRBJ1-2; the match to TRBD1 covers 8 bases. CDR3 length: 16 residues. V shed 0 bases and J 4 bases; nucleotides not matched to a gene: 8. Per germline, CDR1 SGDLS and CDR2 YYNGEE. In nucleotides, the CDR3 is TGTGCCAGCAGCGTAGCTATTCGGACAGGGTTCTATGGCTACACCTTC. It specifies CASSVAIRTGFYGYTF.

The chain couples TRBV10-3 to TRBJ1-6; TRBD1 matches at 7 bases. Germline V CDR1 and CDR2: ENHRY, SYGVKD. V was pared by 10 bases and J by 9 bases, with 9 bases of the junction left unmatched. The CDR3 is 13 residues long. The CDR3 sequence: CATLDREVSPLHF. CDR3 nucleotides: TGTGCCACCTTAGACAGGGAGGTTTCACCCCTCCACTTT.

The rearrangement joins TRBV15 to TRBJ1-1, with D unclear. This CDR3 comprises 16 residues. Trimming left V 0 bases short and J 4 bases short, with 15 bases between. Per the germline V gene, CDR1 is LNHNV and CDR2 is YYDKDF (reference sequence). The CDR3 here is CATSRDVSVGGTEAFF. The DNA for the CDR3 is TGTGCCACCAGCAGAGATGTTAGCGTCGGCGGCACTGAAGCTTTCTTT. Full variable domain (outside the CDR3, taken from reference TRBV15 and TRBJ1-1): DAMVIQNPRYQVTQFGKPVTLSCSQTLNHNVMYWYQQKSSQAPKLLFHYYDKDFNNEADTPDNFQSRRPNTSFCFLDIRSPGLGDTAMYLCATSRDVSVGGTEAFFGQGTRLTVV.

The V call is TRBV4-2, the J call TRBJ2-1; the D gene is possibly TRBD2 (6 bases). There are 15 residues in the CDR3. V lost 4 bases and J 4 bases, leaving 14 bases between the germline ends. Germline CDR1 is LGHNA and CDR2 is YNFKEQ. The CDR3 protein is CASSRREEGYNEQFF. CDR3 nucleotide sequence: TGTGCCAGCAGCCGTAGGGAGGAGGGGTACAATGAGCAGTTCTTC.

The chain couples TRBV28 to TRBJ2-3; 7 bases fit TRBD2. Losses at the gene ends were 6 bases for V and 1 base for J; bases not matched to a gene: 4. This CDR3 is built from 14 residues. In germline, CDR1 is MDHEN, CDR2 SYDVKM. The CDR3 loop reads CASRSLAGTDTQYF. CDR3 DNA: TGTGCCAGCAGAAGCCTAGCGGGCACAGATACGCAGTATTTT.

The chain links TRBV9 to TRBJ2-7; TRBD2 is a possible D gene (5 bases). Trimming stripped 2 bases from V and 5 bases from J, with 14 bases between. The CDR3 covers 14 residues. The germline V gene encodes CDR1 SGDLS and CDR2 YYNGEE. The CDR3 spells CASSVLAFGDEQYF. In DNA, the CDR3 is TGTGCCAGCAGCGTGCTAGCATTCGGGGACGAGCAGTACTTC.

V is TRBV9 and J is TRBJ2-1, with 7 nucleotides matching TRBD2. The V segment lost 0 bases and the J segment 6 bases; nucleotides outside the gene matches: 6. This CDR3 is 15 amino acids long. Germline V gene sequence: CDR1 SGDLS, CDR2 YYNGEE. Here the CDR3 DNA reads TGTGCCAGCAGCGTAGGGGCGGGAGATCCCAATGAGCAGTTCTTC. As protein: CASSVGAGDPNEQFF.

The chain couples TRBV2 to TRBJ2-3, with D perhaps TRBD1 (6 bases). Trimming took off 6 bases at V and 2 bases at J, with 9 bases between the two ends. This CDR3 comprises 13 residues. Germline loops: CDR1 SNHLY, CDR2 FYNNEI. This CDR3 reads CASRTGLTDTQYF. For the CDR3, the DNA is TGTGCCAGCAGGACAGGCCTCACAGATACGCAGTATTTT.

The V gene is TRBV6-5, the J gene TRBJ1-5; D not certain. The V gene lost 5 bases and the J gene lost 3 bases, with 8 bases spanning the gap. This CDR3 comprises 13 residues. The germline V gene has CDR1 MNHEY and CDR2 SVGAGI. CDR3 residues: CASSRESNQPQHF. CDR3 bases: TGTGCCAGCAGTAGGGAGTCCAATCAGCCCCAGCATTTT.

The chain has TRBV7-8 and TRBJ2-7; the D gene is possibly TRBD2 (5 bases). The CDR3 loop spans 15 amino acids. Trimming removed 1 base from V and 2 bases from J, with 12 bases in between. Germline assignment: CDR1 SGHVS and CDR2 FQNEAQ. Here the CDR3 reads CASSLGTRSTYEQYF. In DNA form, the CDR3 reads TGTGCCAGCAGCTTAGGGACTCGCTCTACCTACGAGCAGTACTTC.